These 24 T cell receptor beta chains share one sample of origin, sequenced in a study of post-analysis software for immune sequencing data. Carried by the TCR beta cDNA libraries were unique molecular identifiers. TCRdb re-called the PCR reads through MiXCR, storing one row per CDR3 protein. The table lists 450,000 to 650,000 distinct CDR3 sequences, around 40% of them singletons. Overall study results and limits: Compared with controls, patients had more of about 5 TRBV segments, including TRBV5-6, TRBV5-1 and TRBV20-1.

No antigen has been assigned to these receptors. Sequencing was done on a sample of blood. The origin of the receptors is a girl aged 5 to 17 with multiple sclerosis.

The V and J genes are TRBV29-1 and TRBJ1-2; D gene unclear. Germline CDR1 SQVTM, CDR2 ANQGSEA. CDR3 length equals 14 residues. V shed 1 base and J shed 1 base, with 10 bases lying between them. The DNA for the CDR3 is TGCAGCGTTGAAGGCCGACGAAATAACTATGGCTACACCTTC. It yields the protein CSVEGRRNNYGYTF.

The chain uses TRBV12-3 or TRBV12-4 and TRBJ1-2; D remains unclear. The CDR3 loop spans 13 amino acids. Trimming removed 6 bases at V and 8 bases at J, with 16 bases between. CDR3 nucleotide sequence: TGTGCCAGCAGCGCGAGGCGGGTAGGGGGCTACACCTTC. Translating it yields CASSARRVGGYTF.

V usage is TRBV6-5 and J usage is TRBJ1-2; 10 bases match TRBD1. The V gene end was trimmed by 4 bases and the J gene end by 6 bases; junction bases not matched to a gene: 20. CDR3 size: 19 residues. Germline loops: CDR1 MNHEY, CDR2 SVGAGI. This CDR3 reads CASSSTAGTGAFRGDGYTF. In nucleotides, the CDR3 is TGTGCCAGCAGTTCTACAGCGGGGACAGGGGCGTTTCGAGGGGATGGCTACACCTTC.

This clonotype was counted only a few times. This chain joins TRBV4-2 and TRBJ1-2, with 8 bases aligning to TRBD1. V trimming: 2 bases; J trimming: 5 bases; junction bases outside the gene matches: 13. The germline gives CDR1 LGHNA, CDR2 YNFKEQ. This CDR3 region has 17 residues. This CDR3 reads CASSQPTTGGREYGYTF. For the CDR3, the DNA is TGTGCCAGCAGCCAACCCACCACAGGGGGGCGGGAATATGGCTACACCTTC.

This clonotype was observed a handful of times. The chain combines TRBV4-1 with TRBJ1-2; 8 nucleotides match TRBD1. The germline V gene encodes CDR1 MGHRA and CDR2 YSYEKL. V lost 1 base and J lost 6; bases outside the gene matches: 1. This CDR3 contains 13 residues. CDR3 amino acids: CASSQATGDGYTF. The DNA of the CDR3 is TGCGCCAGCAGCCAAGCGACAGGGGATGGCTACACCTTC.

To note about this clonotype: At one of its ends the junction is not consistent with the germline gene, which may arise from a read error. The rearrangement joins TRBV11-3 to TRBJ2-7, with D maybe TRBD2 (7 bases). The CDR3 runs 16 residues. The V gene's germline CDR1 is SGHNT and CDR2 YENEEA. The CDR3 DNA is TGTGTCAGCAGCCCAAGTCCCGCGGGGGCGGTCTACGAGCAGTACTTC. Encoded protein: CVSSPSPAGAVYEQYF.

V gene TRBV6-5 combines with J gene TRBJ2-6; D may be TRBD1 or TRBD2 (5 bases each). This CDR3 comprises 18 residues. CDR1 is MNHEY, CDR2 SVGAGI, per germline. The germline V and J ends were trimmed by 2 bases and 2 bases, with 16 bases remaining between them. As DNA, the CDR3 is TGTGCCAGCAGTTACCGGGGACGTCTCAGGGCTGGGGCCAACGTCCTGACTTTC. Residues: CASSYRGRLRAGANVLTF.

In this sample, this clonotype turned up once. This chain joins TRBV3-1 and TRBJ1-5; 8 bases match TRBD1. V gave up 4 bases and J gave up 1 base; unmatched junction bases: 3. CDR3 length equals 15 residues. Germline V CDR1 and CDR2: LGHDT, YNNKEL (reference sequence). The CDR3 spells CASSPQGASNQPQHF. The CDR3 region has the DNA TGTGCCAGCAGCCCGCAGGGGGCAAGCAATCAGCCCCAGCATTTT.

This sequence joins TRBV11-3 and TRBJ1-1; TRBD1 might be the D (5 bases). The V gene's germline CDR1 is SGHNT and CDR2 YENEEA. Trimming took 0 bases from V and 7 from J, leaving 21 bases between them. There are 17 residues in the CDR3. CDR3 nucleotide sequence: TGTGCCAGCAGCTTAGATCTTTATGCGGGGCTCAACGGTGAAGCTTTCTTT. Translation gives CASSLDLYAGLNGEAFF.

The rearrangement joins TRBV2 to TRBJ1-2, with 10 bases that match TRBD1. The CDR3 loop spans 14 amino acids. Germline V gene sequence: CDR1 SNHLY, CDR2 FYNNEI. The V segment lost 4 bases and the J segment 4 bases; nucleotides outside the gene matches: 3. The CDR3 DNA reads as TGTGCCAGCAGTGCGGGACAGGGGAGCTATGGCTACACCTTC. Protein: CASSAGQGSYGYTF.

The V and J genes are TRBV30 and TRBJ2-6; tentatively, D is TRBD2 (7 bases). Germline CDR1 reads GTSNPN; CDR2 reads SVGIG (reference sequence). The CDR3 has 22 amino acids. The V end lost 0 bases, the J end lost 3 bases, and 30 bases lay between the germline ends. The CDR3 reads CAWSVGGGRLIFWIFGANVLTF. The CDR3 DNA is TGTGCCTGGAGTGTAGGGGGGGGGCGCTTGATATTCTGGATCTTTGGGGCCAACGTCCTGACTTTC.

This chain links TRBV20-1 with TRBJ2-3, with TRBD2 matching over 12 bases. The CDR3 has 15 residues. The germline V gene has CDR1 DFQATT and CDR2 SNEGSKA (reference sequence). V shed 4 bases and J 0 bases; nucleotides not matched to a gene: 2. The CDR3 DNA reads TGCAGTGCTATTGGACTAGCGGGGAGCACAGATACGCAGTATTTT. This translates into CSAIGLAGSTDTQYF.

V gene TRBV29-1 combines with J gene TRBJ2-5; 7 positions match TRBD2. V was pared by 3 bases and J by 3 bases, with 1 base of the junction left unmatched. Germline-derived CDR1 and CDR2 are SQVTM and ANQGSEA. This CDR3 has 12 residues. CDR3 protein: CSVDRGEETQYF. CDR3 nucleotides: TGCAGCGTTGACCGGGGGGAAGAGACCCAGTACTTC.

The V and J genes are TRBV9 and TRBJ2-5; 8 nucleotides agree with TRBD1. V shed 2 bases and J 2 bases; nucleotides not matched to a gene: 8. CDR3 length equals 16 residues. CDR1 SGDLS and CDR2 YYNGEE come from the germline V gene. Here the CDR3 DNA reads TGTGCCAGCAGCGTCCGGGACAGGAACCTTCAAGAGACCCAGTACTTC. This translates into CASSVRDRNLQETQYF.

This clonotype has just a few counts. CDR3 amino acids: CASSQPSTKTYEQYF. DNA for the CDR3: TGCGCCAGCAGCCAACCCTCGACTAAAACCTACGAGCAGTACTTC. The gene calls are TRBV4-1 and TRBJ2-7, with D maybe TRBD2 (5 bases). Per the germline V gene, CDR1 is MGHRA and CDR2 is YSYEKL. V was clipped by 2 bases and J by 2 bases, with 13 bases between them. The CDR3 spans 15 residues.

This clonotype was seen repeatedly, ten times or more. This rearrangement joins TRBV29-1 to TRBJ2-7; no definite D call. The V end was cut by 7 bases, the J end by 0 bases, with 7 bases between. The V gene's germline CDR1 is SQVTM and CDR2 ANQGSEA. The CDR3 runs 11 residues. CDR3 protein: CSGASSYEQYF. CDR3 bases: TGCAGCGGGGCGAGCTCCTACGAGCAGTACTTC.

Notes on this clonotype: Germline is not matched at one junction end, which may reflect a read error. The J gene is TRBJ1-2, the V gene TRBV5-1; perhaps TRBD1 as D (5 bases). The CDR3 is 15 amino acids. The germline gives CDR1 SGHRS, CDR2 YFSETQ. The CDR3 spells CANSLEVGAGYGYTF. The CDR3 coding sequence is TGCGCCAACAGCTTGGAGGTAGGGGCAGGCTATGGCTACACCTTC.

In the case of this clonotype: This may arise from a read error, as a much more abundant clone is one base away. The chain is built from TRBV6-2 or TRBV6-3 and TRBJ2-1; weak D call: TRBD1 (6 bases). CDR3 length: 14 residues. CDR1 is MNHEY and CDR2 is SVGEGT in the germline V gene. Trimming shortened V by 6 bases and J by 0 bases, and 9 bases separated the two germline ends. The CDR3: CASRWDNSYNEQFF. The CDR3 coding sequence is TGTGCCAGCAGGTGGGACAACTCCTACAATGAGCAGTTCTTC.

The rearrangement links TRBV6-1 to TRBJ2-7; 8 bases fit TRBD2. CDR3 length: 14 amino acids. The germline CDR1 and CDR2 sequences are MNHNS and SASEGT. The J segment lost 2 bases and the V segment lost 2 bases, leaving 2 bases of the junction unmatched. CDR3 DNA: TGTGCCAGCAGTGAACAACTAGCGGCCTACGAGCAGTACTTC. This codes for CASSEQLAAYEQYF.

CDR3: CASSYGPGAGGPHEQYF. DNA of the CDR3: TGTGCCAGCAGCTATGGACCGGGGGCGGGAGGGCCCCACGAGCAGTACTTC. The chain links TRBV5-4 to TRBJ2-7; 9 bases line up with TRBD2. This CDR3 is 17 amino acids long. The germline CDR1 and CDR2 sequences are SGHNT and YYREEE (reference sequence). Unmatched junction bases numbered 15, after V lost 3 bases and J lost 5 bases. The full variable domain, its missing parts supplied by reference TRBV5-4 and TRBJ2-7, is ETGVTQSPTHLIKTRGQQVTLRCSSQSGHNTVSWYQQALGQGPQFIFQYYREEENGRGNFPPRFSGLQFPNYSSELNVNALELDDSALYLCASSYGPGAGGPHEQYFGPGTRLTVT.

This clonotype was observed a handful of times. This chain links TRBV12-3 or TRBV12-4 with TRBJ2-5; perhaps TRBD1 as D (7 bases). The CDR3 totals 15 residues. The ends were cut back, 5 bases at V and 4 bases at J, with 17 bases in the middle. The CDR3: CASSHNRGGGETQYF. CDR3 in DNA: TGTGCCAGCAGTCATAACAGGGGAGGAGGAGAGACCCAGTACTTC.

V is TRBV5-1 and J is TRBJ2-5; D remains unclear. Between the trimmed V and J ends, which lost 5 bases and 2 bases, there was a span of 7 bases. This CDR3 contains 12 residues. The germline V gene encodes CDR1 SGHRS and CDR2 YFSETQ. CDR3 in DNA: TGCGCCAGCAGTAAAGAACAAGAGACCCAGTACTTC. Translation: CASSKEQETQYF.

A word on this clonotype: Its ends do not fully match the called genes, so a read error is possible. This rearrangement joins TRBV4-1 to TRBJ1-5; D gene uncertain. The CDR3 spans 14 residues. The germline CDR1 and CDR2 sequences are MGHRA and YSYEKL. The CDR3 DNA sequence: TGCGCCAGCAGCAATCCCGGGGAGGATCAGCGCCAGCATTTT. This encodes CASSNPGEDQRQHF.

To note about this clonotype: A read error may produce the germline difference seen at one junction end. The genes are TRBV12-3 or TRBV12-4 and TRBJ2-1; TRBD2 agrees at 7 bases. CDR3 size: 13 residues. As DNA, the CDR3 is TGTGCCAGCAAAGCGGGACGCCACAATGGGCAGTTCTTC. Translated, it gives CASKAGRHNGQFF.